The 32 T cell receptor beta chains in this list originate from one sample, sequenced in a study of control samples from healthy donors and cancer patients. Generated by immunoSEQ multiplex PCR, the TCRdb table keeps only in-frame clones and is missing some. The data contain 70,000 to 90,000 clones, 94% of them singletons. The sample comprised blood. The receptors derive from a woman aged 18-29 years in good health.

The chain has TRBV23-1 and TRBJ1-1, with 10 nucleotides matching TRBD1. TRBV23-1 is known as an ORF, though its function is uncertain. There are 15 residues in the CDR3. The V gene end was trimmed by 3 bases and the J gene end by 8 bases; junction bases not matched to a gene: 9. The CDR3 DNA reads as TGCGCCAGCAGTCATGTCGGACAGGGGGAGGGAGAAGCTTTCTTT. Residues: CASSHVGQGEGEAFF.

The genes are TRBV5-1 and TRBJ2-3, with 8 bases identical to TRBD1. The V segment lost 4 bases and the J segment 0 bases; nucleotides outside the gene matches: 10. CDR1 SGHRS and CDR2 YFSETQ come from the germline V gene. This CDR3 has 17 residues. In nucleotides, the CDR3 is TGCGCCAGCAGCGAGGACAGGGCCGCGTATAGCACAGATACGCAGTATTTT. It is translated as CASSEDRAAYSTDTQYF.

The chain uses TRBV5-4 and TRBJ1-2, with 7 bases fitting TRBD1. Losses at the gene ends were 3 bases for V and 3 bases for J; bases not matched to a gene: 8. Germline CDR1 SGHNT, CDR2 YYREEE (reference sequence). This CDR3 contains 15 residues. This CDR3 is CASSSYTGADYGYTF. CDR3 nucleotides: TGTGCCAGCAGCTCCTATACAGGGGCGGACTATGGCTACACCTTC.

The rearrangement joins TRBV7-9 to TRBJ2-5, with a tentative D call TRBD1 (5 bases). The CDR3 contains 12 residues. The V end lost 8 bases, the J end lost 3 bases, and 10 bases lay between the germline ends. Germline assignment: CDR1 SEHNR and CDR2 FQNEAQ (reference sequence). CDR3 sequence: CASGAGKETQYF. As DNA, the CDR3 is TGTGCCAGCGGGGCAGGCAAAGAGACCCAGTACTTC.

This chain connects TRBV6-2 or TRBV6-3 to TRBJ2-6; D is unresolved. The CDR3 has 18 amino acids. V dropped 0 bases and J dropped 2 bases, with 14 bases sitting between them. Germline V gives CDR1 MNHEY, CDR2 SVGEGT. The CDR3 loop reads CASSYSQIPLAGANVLTF. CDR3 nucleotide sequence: TGTGCCAGCAGTTACTCCCAGATCCCCCTTGCTGGGGCCAACGTCCTGACTTTC.

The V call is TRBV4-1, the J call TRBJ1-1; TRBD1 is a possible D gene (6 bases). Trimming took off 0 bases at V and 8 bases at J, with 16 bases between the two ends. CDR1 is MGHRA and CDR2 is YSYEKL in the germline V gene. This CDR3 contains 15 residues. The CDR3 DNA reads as TGCGCCAGCAGCCAAGATAGGGGCAGGGGTCGCGAAGCTTTCTTT. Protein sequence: CASSQDRGRGREAFF.

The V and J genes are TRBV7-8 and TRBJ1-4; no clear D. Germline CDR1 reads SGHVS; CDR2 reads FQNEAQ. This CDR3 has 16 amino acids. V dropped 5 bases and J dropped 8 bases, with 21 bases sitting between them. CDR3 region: CASSPMGQRGNEKLFF. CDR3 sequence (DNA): TGTGCCAGCAGCCCTATGGGCCAGAGAGGGAACGAAAAACTGTTTTTT.

Here the CDR3 reads CASSLGPRGNSPLHF. In nucleotides, the CDR3 is TGTGCCAGCAGCTTAGGCCCCAGGGGAAATTCACCCCTCCACTTT. The chain combines TRBV7-6 with TRBJ1-6, with a tentative D call TRBD1 (6 bases). V was trimmed by 1 base and J by 7 bases, leaving 11 bases between them. CDR3 length: 15 residues. From germline, CDR1 is SGHVS and CDR2 FNYEAQ.

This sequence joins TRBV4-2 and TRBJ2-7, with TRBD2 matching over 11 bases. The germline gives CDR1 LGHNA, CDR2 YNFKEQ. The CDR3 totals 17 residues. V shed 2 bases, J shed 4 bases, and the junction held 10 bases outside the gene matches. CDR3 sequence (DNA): TGTGCCAGCAGCCAACCCCTAGCGGGGGGCGGTGGGTACGAGCAGTACTTC. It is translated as CASSQPLAGGGGYEQYF.

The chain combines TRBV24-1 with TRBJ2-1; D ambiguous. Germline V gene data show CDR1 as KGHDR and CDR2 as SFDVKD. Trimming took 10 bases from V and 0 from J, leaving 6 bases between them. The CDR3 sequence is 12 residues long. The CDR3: CATRSSYNEQFF. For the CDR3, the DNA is TGTGCCACACGAAGCTCCTACAATGAGCAGTTCTTC.

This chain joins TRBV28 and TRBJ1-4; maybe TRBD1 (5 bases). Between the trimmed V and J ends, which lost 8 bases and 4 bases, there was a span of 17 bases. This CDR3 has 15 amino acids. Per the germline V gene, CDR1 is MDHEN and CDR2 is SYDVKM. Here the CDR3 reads CASQTSGGHNEKLFF. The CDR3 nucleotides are TGTGCCAGCCAAACGTCCGGGGGTCATAATGAAAAACTGTTTTTT.

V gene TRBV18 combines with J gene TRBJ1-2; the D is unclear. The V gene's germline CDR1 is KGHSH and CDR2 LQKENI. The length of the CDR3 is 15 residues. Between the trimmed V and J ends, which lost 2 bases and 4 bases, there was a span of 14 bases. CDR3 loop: CASSPGGNGVYGYTF. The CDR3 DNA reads TGTGCCAGCTCACCAGGTGGCAACGGAGTCTATGGCTACACCTTC.

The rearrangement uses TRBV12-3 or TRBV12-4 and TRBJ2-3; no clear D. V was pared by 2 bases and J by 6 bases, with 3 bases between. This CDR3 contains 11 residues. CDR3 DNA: TGTGCCAGCAGTTTATACGATACGCAGTATTTT. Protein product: CASSLYDTQYF.

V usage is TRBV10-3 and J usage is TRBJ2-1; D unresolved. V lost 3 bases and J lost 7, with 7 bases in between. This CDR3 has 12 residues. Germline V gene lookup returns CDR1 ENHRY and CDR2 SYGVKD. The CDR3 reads CAISESGNEQFF. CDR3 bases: TGTGCCATCAGTGAATCGGGTAATGAGCAGTTCTTC.

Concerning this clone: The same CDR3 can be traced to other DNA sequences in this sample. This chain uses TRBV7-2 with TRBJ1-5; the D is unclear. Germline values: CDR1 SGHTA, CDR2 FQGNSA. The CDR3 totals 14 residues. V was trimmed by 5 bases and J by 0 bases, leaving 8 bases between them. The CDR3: CASSPGGSNQPQHF. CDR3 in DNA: TGTGCCAGCAGCCCTGGTGGTAGCAATCAGCCCCAGCATTTT.

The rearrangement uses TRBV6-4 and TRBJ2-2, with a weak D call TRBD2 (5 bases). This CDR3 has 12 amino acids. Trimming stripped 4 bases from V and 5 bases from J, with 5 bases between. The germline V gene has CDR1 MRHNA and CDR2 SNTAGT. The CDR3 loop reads CASSGRTGELFF. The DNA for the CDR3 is TGTGCCAGCAGTGGGAGGACCGGGGAGCTGTTTTTT.

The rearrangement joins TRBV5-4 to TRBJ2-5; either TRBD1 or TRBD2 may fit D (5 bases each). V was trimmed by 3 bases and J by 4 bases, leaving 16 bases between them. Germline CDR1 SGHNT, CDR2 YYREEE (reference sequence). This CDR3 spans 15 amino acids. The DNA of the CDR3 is TGTGCCAGCAGCTCAGAGGGGATAAGGGTAGAGACCCAGTACTTC. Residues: CASSSEGIRVETQYF. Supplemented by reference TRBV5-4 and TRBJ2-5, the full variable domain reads ETGVTQSPTHLIKTRGQQVTLRCSSQSGHNTVSWYQQALGQGPQFIFQYYREEENGRGNFPPRFSGLQFPNYSSELNVNALELDDSALYLCASSSEGIRVETQYFGPGTRLLVL.

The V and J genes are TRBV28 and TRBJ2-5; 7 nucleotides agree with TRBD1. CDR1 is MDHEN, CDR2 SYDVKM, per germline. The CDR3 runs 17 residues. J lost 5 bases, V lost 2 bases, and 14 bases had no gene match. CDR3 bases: TGTGCCAGCAGTTTAATTCTCAGACAGGGCTTCAGGGAGACCCAGTACTTC. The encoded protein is CASSLILRQGFRETQYF.

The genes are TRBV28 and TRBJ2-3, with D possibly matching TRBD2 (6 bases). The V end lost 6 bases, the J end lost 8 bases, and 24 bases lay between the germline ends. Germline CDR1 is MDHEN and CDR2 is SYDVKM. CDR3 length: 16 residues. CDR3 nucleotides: TGTGCCAGCAGCCTCCACCTTGGCGGGGCCCTTAGTACGCAGTATTTT. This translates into CASSLHLGGALSTQYF.

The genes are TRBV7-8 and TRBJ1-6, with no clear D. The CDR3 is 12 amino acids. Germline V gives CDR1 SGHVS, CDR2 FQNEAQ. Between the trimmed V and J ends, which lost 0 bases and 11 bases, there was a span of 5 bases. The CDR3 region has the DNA TGTGCCAGCAGCTTAGCGATCCCACCCCTCCACTTT. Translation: CASSLAIPPLHF.

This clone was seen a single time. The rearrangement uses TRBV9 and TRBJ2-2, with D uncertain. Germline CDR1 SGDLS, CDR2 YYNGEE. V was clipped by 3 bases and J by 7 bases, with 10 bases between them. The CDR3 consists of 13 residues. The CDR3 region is CASSETHYGELFF. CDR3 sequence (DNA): TGTGCCAGCAGCGAGACCCATTACGGGGAGCTGTTTTTT.

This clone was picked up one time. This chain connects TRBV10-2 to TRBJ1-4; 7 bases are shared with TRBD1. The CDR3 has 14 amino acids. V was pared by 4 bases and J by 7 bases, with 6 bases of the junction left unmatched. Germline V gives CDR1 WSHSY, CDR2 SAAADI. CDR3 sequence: CASSVPGGSEKLFF. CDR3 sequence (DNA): TGCGCCAGCAGTGTGCCAGGGGGATCTGAAAAACTGTTTTTT.

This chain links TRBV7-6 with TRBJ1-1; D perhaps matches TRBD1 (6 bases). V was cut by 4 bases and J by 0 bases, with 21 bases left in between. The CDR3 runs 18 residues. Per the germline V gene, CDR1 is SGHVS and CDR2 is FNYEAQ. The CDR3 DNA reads TGTGCCAGCAGCTCCCCAGTAAATGGACAGTTCATGAACACTGAAGCTTTCTTT. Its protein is CASSSPVNGQFMNTEAFF.

The CDR3 bases are TGCGCCAGCAGCCAGGGACAGGGGCCCCACCTAAGCTCCTACGAGCAGTACTTC. It codes for CASSQGQGPHLSSYEQYF. The chain recombines TRBV4-1 with TRBJ2-7; 10 nucleotides agree with TRBD1. The J segment lost 0 bases and the V segment lost 3 bases, leaving 11 bases of the junction unmatched. The CDR3 runs to 18 residues. CDR1 is MGHRA, CDR2 YSYEKL, per germline.

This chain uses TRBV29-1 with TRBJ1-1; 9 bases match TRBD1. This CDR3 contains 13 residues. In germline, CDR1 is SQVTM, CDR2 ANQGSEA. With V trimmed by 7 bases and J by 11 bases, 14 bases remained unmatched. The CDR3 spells CSARFTGGAEAFF. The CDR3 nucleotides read TGCAGCGCCCGCTTCACAGGGGGCGCCGAGGCTTTCTTT. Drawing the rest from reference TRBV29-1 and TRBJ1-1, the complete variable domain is SAVISQKPSRDICQRGTSLTIQCQVDSQVTMMFWYRQQPGQSLTLIATANQGSEATYESGFVIDKFPISRPNLTFSTLTVSNMSPEDSSIYLCSARFTGGAEAFFGQGTRLTVV.

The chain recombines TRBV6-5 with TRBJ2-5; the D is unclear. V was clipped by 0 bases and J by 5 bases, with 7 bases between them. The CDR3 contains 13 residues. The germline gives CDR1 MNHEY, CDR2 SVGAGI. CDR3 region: CASSYSISETQYF. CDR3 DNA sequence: TGTGCCAGCAGTTACTCGATCTCGGAGACCCAGTACTTC.

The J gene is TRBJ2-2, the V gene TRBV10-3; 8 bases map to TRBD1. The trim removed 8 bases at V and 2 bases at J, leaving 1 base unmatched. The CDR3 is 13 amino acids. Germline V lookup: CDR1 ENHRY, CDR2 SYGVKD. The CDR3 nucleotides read TGTGCCATCCAGGGGGCCAACACCGGGGAGCTGTTTTTT. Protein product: CAIQGANTGELFF.

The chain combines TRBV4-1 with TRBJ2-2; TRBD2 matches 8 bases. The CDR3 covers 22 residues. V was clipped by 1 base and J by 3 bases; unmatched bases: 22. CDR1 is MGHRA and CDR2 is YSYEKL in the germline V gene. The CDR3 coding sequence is TGCGCCAGCAGCCAAGGCCCCAACGAGACTAGCGTATTTGGTTTCGACACCGGGGAGCTGTTTTTT. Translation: CASSQGPNETSVFGFDTGELFF.

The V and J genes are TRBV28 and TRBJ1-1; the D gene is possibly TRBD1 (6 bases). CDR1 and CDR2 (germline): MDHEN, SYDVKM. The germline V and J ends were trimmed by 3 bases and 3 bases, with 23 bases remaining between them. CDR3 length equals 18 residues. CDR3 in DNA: TGTGCCAGCAGTTTTCGTTATGGGGGCAGGGGTGTAGACACTGAAGCTTTCTTT. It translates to CASSFRYGGRGVDTEAFF.

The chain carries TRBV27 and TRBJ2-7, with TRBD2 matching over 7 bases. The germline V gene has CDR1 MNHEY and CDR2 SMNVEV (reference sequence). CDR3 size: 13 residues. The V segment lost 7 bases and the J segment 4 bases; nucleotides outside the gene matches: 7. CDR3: CASKIAGKYEQYF. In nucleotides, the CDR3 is TGTGCCAGCAAGATAGCGGGTAAATACGAGCAGTACTTC.

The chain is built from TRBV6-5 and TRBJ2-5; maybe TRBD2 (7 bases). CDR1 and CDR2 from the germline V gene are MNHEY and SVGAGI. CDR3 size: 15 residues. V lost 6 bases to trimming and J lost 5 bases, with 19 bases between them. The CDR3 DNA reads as TGTGCCAGCAGCTCGTCGGGGGGCGGACAGGAGACCCAGTACTTC. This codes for CASSSSGGGQETQYF.

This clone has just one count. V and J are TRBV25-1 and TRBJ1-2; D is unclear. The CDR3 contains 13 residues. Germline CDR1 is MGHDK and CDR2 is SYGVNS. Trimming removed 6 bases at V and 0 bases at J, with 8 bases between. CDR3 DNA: TGTGCCAGCAGAGCGGATACTAACTATGGCTACACCTTC. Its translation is CASRADTNYGYTF.